The 13 T cell receptor beta chains in this list originate from one sample, sequenced in a study of monozygotic twins with inflammatory bowel disease. TCRdb reprocessed the 5' RACE reads and keeps a single row for each CDR3 protein, giving no DNA. The repertoire table contains around 220,000 distinct CDR3 sequences. Sequencing was carried out using blood. The receptors derive from a human donor with ulcerative colitis or Crohn's disease, or a healthy co-twin of an affected twin (not recorded which).

J is TRBJ2-3 and V is TRBV7-2; the D call of TRBD2 rests on TCRdb alone, since no DNA is present to check it. Per germline, CDR1 SGHTA and CDR2 FQGNSA. The CDR3 is 14 amino acids. The CDR3: CASSPRSGGDTQYF.

This chain joins TRBV2 and TRBJ2-7; the TRBD1 assignment by TCRdb is unverifiable without DNA. CDR1 and CDR2 (germline): SNHLY, FYNNEI. CDR3 length equals 16 residues. This chain's CDR3 is CASSEPGQGKAGEQYF.

The chain joins TRBV14 to TRBJ2-7. The length of the CDR3 is 11 residues. CDR1 is SGHDN and CDR2 is FVKESK in the germline V gene. CDR3 loop: CASTQGNEQYF. Drawing the rest from reference TRBV14 and TRBJ2-7, the complete variable domain is EAGVTQFPSHSVIEKGQTVTLRCDPISGHDNLYWYRRVMGKEIKFLLHFVKESKQDESGMPNNRFLAERTGGTYSTLKVQPAELEDSGVYFCASTQGNEQYFGPGTRLTVT.

The rearrangement links TRBV30 to TRBJ1-1; TCRdb picks TRBD1, but there is no DNA to check that call. The CDR3 has 13 amino acids. CDR1 GTSNPN and CDR2 SVGIG come from the germline V gene (reference sequence). This CDR3 reads CARSWGAQGEAFF.

V is TRBV4-3 and J is TRBJ2-7; the TCRdb D gene call, TRBD1, has no DNA to confirm it. Germline CDR1 reads LGHNA; CDR2 reads YSLEER. The CDR3 contains 15 residues. The CDR3 protein is CASSQAGSGSREQYF.

The chain combines TRBV4-3 with TRBJ2-3. CDR1 and CDR2 from the germline V gene are LGHNA and YSLEER. The CDR3 has 12 residues. CDR3 protein: CASSRLGDTQYF.

The chain carries TRBV20-1 and TRBJ1-5. Germline V lookup: CDR1 DFQATT, CDR2 SNEGSKA (reference sequence). This CDR3 has 13 residues. The CDR3 here is CSARAGLNQPQHF.

The chain carries TRBV5-6 and TRBJ2-2; TCRdb's D gene call, TRBD2, goes unchecked for lack of DNA. The CDR3 runs to 14 residues. Germline CDR1 and CDR2: SGHDT and YYEEEE. Here the CDR3 reads CASTRRLNTGELFF.

CDR3 residues: CASSTQTGGAGNTIYF. This chain links TRBV9 with TRBJ1-3; there is no DNA to check the TCRdb D call of TRBD1. This CDR3 comprises 16 residues. Germline values: CDR1 SGDLS, CDR2 YYNGEE.

The rearrangement uses TRBV29-1 and TRBJ2-1; the D call of TRBD1 rests on TCRdb alone, since no DNA is present to check it. The CDR3 spans 13 residues. Germline V CDR1 and CDR2: SQVTM, ANQGSEA. CDR3 sequence: CSAGTGGYNEQFF.

The J gene is TRBJ2-2, the V gene TRBV7-6; the TCRdb D gene call, TRBD1, has no DNA to confirm it. Germline V gives CDR1 SGHVS, CDR2 FNYEAQ. The CDR3 has 16 residues. The CDR3 spells CASSATGTPNTGELFF.

The chain is built from TRBV7-8 and TRBJ1-2; absent DNA, TCRdb's TRBD1 call cannot be checked. Per the germline V gene, CDR1 is SGHVS and CDR2 is FQNEAQ. The CDR3 loop spans 12 amino acids. The CDR3 sequence: CASSWAGSDYTF. Filled out from reference TRBV7-8 and TRBJ1-2, the complete variable domain reads GAGVSQSPRYKVAKRGQDVALRCDPISGHVSLFWYQQALGQGPEFLTYFQNEAQLDKSGLPSDRFFAERPEGSVSTLKIQRTQQEDSAVYLCASSWAGSDYTFGSGTRLTVV.

The J gene is TRBJ2-3, the V gene TRBV5-4. The CDR3 extends over 13 amino acids. Looked up from germline, CDR1 is SGHNT and CDR2 is YYREEE (reference sequence). The CDR3 here is CASSLAEAFPQYF.